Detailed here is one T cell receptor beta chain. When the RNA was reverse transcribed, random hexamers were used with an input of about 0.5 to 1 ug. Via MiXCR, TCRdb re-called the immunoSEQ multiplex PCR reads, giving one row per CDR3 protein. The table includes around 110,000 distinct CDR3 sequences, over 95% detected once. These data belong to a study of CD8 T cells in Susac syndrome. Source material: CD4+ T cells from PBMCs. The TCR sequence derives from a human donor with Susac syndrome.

The CDR3 reads CASNQRQARAYEQYF. The DNA for the CDR3 is TGTGCCAGCAACCAGAGACAGGCCCGTGCCTACGAGCAGTACTTC. The V and J genes are TRBV6-1 and TRBJ2-7; tentatively, D is TRBD1 (6 bases). The CDR3 length is 15 residues. V lost 7 bases, J lost 2 bases, and 18 bases lay in between. Germline V CDR1 and CDR2: MNHNS, SASEGT.